The clone carrying this T cell receptor (beta chain) was counted once. Its antigen is currently unknown. The data belong to a study of shared clonotypes between healthy human individuals. Study findings and constraints: The expectation was that sequencing depth would affect clonotype sharing among donors. Non-shared clonotypes displayed generation probabilities falling below those of clonotypes present in all four donors.

Clones were read by immunoSEQ multiplex PCR, and TCRdb kept only the in-frame ones, dropping some. The sample yields about 1.1 million clones, 78% seen once. Trimming took off 6 bases at V and 4 bases at J, with 11 bases between the two ends. The CDR3 spans 13 residues. Per the germline V gene, CDR1 is MDHEN and CDR2 is SYDVKM. Input material: memory CD4+ T cells from PBMCs. The subset denotes: CD45RA-negative fraction. The clonotype was recovered from a man between 18 and 29 years old in good health. Some clones in this sample may be carry-over from other donors' samples. This chain uses TRBV28 with TRBJ2-3, with D possibly TRBD2 on 5 matching bases. The CDR3 DNA follows: TGTGCCAGCAGCAACGGGGTGGCAGATACGCAGTATTTT. It specifies CASSNGVADTQYF.